Presented here are 27 T cell receptor beta chains from one specimen sequenced in a study of blood T cell repertoires in COVID-19. TCRdb keeps only in-frame clones here, not all; method: immunoSEQ multiplex PCR. The sample lists about 50,000 clones, over 70% occurring once. Sequenced material: peripheral blood. The receptors were sampled from a human donor in a cohort sampled during active COVID-19.

The chain combines TRBV28 with TRBJ1-4, with D tentatively TRBD1 (5 bases). CDR1 MDHEN and CDR2 SYDVKM come from the germline V gene. The CDR3 loop spans 14 amino acids. V lost 6 bases and J 4 bases, leaving 12 bases between the germline ends. The CDR3 is CASRGWGVNEKLFF. CDR3 DNA sequence: TGTGCCAGCAGGGGTTGGGGGGTTAATGAAAAACTGTTTTTT.

V usage is TRBV4-1 and J usage is TRBJ2-3; 7 bases map to TRBD2. The junction had 8 bases not matched to a gene; V was cut back by 5 bases and J by 0 bases. Germline V gene sequence: CDR1 MGHRA, CDR2 YSYEKL. This CDR3 has 16 residues. This CDR3 reads CASSVRLAMSTDTQYF. As DNA, the CDR3 is TGCGCCAGCAGCGTTCGACTAGCCATGAGCACAGATACGCAGTATTTT.

This rearrangement joins TRBV19 to TRBJ1-4; TRBD1 matches at 7 bases. This CDR3 has 14 amino acids. Germline trimming cut 6 bases from V and 7 bases from J; bases unmatched to any gene: 8. Per germline, CDR1 LNHDA and CDR2 SQIVND (reference sequence). The CDR3 sequence is CASRPWGDSEKLFF. The DNA of the CDR3 is TGTGCCAGTAGGCCCTGGGGGGACAGTGAAAAACTGTTTTTT.

This chain connects TRBV3-1 (or the pseudogene TRBV3-2) to TRBJ2-4; 8 positions agree with TRBD2. This CDR3 has 17 residues. Trimming at V came to 0 bases and at J to 1 base, leaving 5 bases not matched to a gene. Germline loops: CDR1 LGHDT, CDR2 YNNKEL (reference sequence). CDR3 DNA sequence: TGTGCCAGCAGCCAAGATTACGGGGGGGCCGCCAAAAACATTCAGTACTTC. This translates into CASSQDYGGAAKNIQYF.

The J gene is TRBJ1-2, the V gene TRBV7-9; 8 bases are shared with TRBD1. There are 12 residues in the CDR3. Looked up from germline, CDR1 is SEHNR and CDR2 is FQNEAQ (reference sequence). Trimming removed 7 bases from V and 7 bases from J; junction bases left unmatched: 5. CDR3 sequence (DNA): TGTGCCAGCACCCGGACAGGGAGTGGCTACACCTTC. It codes for CASTRTGSGYTF.

The chain uses TRBV21-1 and TRBJ1-2; TRBD1 reflects the table's D call only, with no check against the DNA. TRBV21-1 is a known pseudogene. CDR3 length: 16 amino acids. CDR3 sequence reads: CASRILLRGRGDGYTF. CDR3 coding DNA: TGTGCCAGCAGGATATTGCTAAGGGGCAGGGGAGATGGCTACACCTTC.

The chain joins TRBV19 to TRBJ1-2; weak D call: TRBD1 (6 bases). Deletions cut 7 bases from V and 3 bases from J, with 9 bases between. This CDR3 has 12 residues. Germline V gene data show CDR1 as LNHDA and CDR2 as SQIVND (reference sequence). The CDR3 nucleotides read TGTGCCAGTAAACAGGGAGACTATGGCTACACCTTC. Its translation is CASKQGDYGYTF.

This clone was observed a single time. The chain is built from TRBV6-1 and TRBJ2-7, with 14 bases aligning to TRBD2. The junction had 12 bases not matched to a gene; V was cut back by 2 bases and J by 6 bases. The CDR3 runs 18 residues. In germline, CDR1 is MNHNS, CDR2 SASEGT. The CDR3 DNA is TGTGCCAGCAGTGAAAGGACTAGCGGGGGGCCGAACCCTTCCGAGCAGTACTTC. This codes for CASSERTSGGPNPSEQYF.

The rearrangement links TRBV9 to TRBJ2-7; 10 bases are a match to TRBD1. Per germline, CDR1 SGDLS and CDR2 YYNGEE. This CDR3 spans 14 amino acids. Trimming removed 4 bases from V and 3 bases from J; junction bases left unmatched: 4. This CDR3 reads CASSYRTGGYEQYF. The CDR3 nucleotides are TGTGCCAGCAGCTATCGGACAGGGGGCTACGAGCAGTACTTC.

The chain recombines TRBV10-2 with TRBJ1-6, with 8 bases fitting TRBD1. The V segment lost 6 bases and the J segment 7 bases; nucleotides outside the gene matches: 2. The length of the CDR3 is 13 residues. The germline V gene encodes CDR1 WSHSY and CDR2 SAAADI. CDR3 sequence reads: CASRTGENSPLHF. Here the CDR3 DNA reads TGCGCCAGCAGGACAGGGGAAAATTCACCCCTCCACTTT.

This clone was counted only a few times. V gene TRBV10-3 combines with J gene TRBJ2-7, with 10 bases matching TRBD2. This CDR3 is 15 amino acids long. Germline CDR1 reads ENHRY; CDR2 reads SYGVKD. V was pared by 4 bases and J by 1 base, with 4 bases of the junction left unmatched. CDR3 nucleotide sequence: TGTGCCATCAGTGGGGCTAGCGGGGGATCCTACGAGCAGTACTTC. Translation gives CAISGASGGSYEQYF.

The rearrangement joins TRBV7-2 to TRBJ2-7, with 7 bases fitting TRBD2. Germline lookup yields CDR1 SGHTA and CDR2 FQGNSA. V lost 3 bases, J lost 2 bases, and 7 bases stayed unmatched. The CDR3 covers 15 residues. CDR3 sequence reads: CASSFLRDYTYEQYF. CDR3 bases: TGTGCCAGCAGCTTTCTCCGGGACTACACCTACGAGCAGTACTTC. Full variable domain (missing parts from reference TRBV7-2 and TRBJ2-7): GAGVSQSPSNKVTEKGKDVELRCDPISGHTALYWYRQSLGQGLEFLIYFQGNSAPDKSGLPSDRFSAERTGGSVSTLTIQRTQQEDSAVYLCASSFLRDYTYEQYFGPGTRLTVT.

The rearrangement links TRBV6-5 to TRBJ1-2; the match to TRBD1 covers 8 bases. CDR3 length equals 13 residues. Per the germline V gene, CDR1 is MNHEY and CDR2 is SVGAGI. V trimming: 5 bases; J trimming: 8 bases; junction bases outside the gene matches: 7. CDR3 DNA sequence: TGTGCCAGCAGTAAGGGGACAGGTGGGGGCTACACCTTC. Encoded protein: CASSKGTGGGYTF.

The chain couples TRBV9 to TRBJ2-2, with 7 bases fitting TRBD1. The CDR3 is 16 amino acids. The V and J ends lost 0 bases and 1 base, in that order; junction bases with no gene match: 3. CDR1 is SGDLS and CDR2 is YYNGEE in the germline V gene. Written as DNA, the CDR3 is TGTGCCAGCAGCGTAGACGGGACAGTGAACACCGGGGAGCTGTTTTTT. As protein: CASSVDGTVNTGELFF. The whole variable domain, remainder taken from reference TRBV9 and TRBJ2-2, is DSGVTQTPKHLITATGQRVTLRCSPRSGDLSVYWYQQSLDQGLQFLIQYYNGEERAKGNILERFSAQQFPDLHSELNLSSLELGDSALYFCASSVDGTVNTGELFFGEGSRLTVL.

CDR3 DNA sequence: TGTGCCAGCAGCAAAAGACAAAAATATAGCAATCAGCCCCAGCATTTT. This gives the protein CASSKRQKYSNQPQHF. V and J are TRBV21-1 and TRBJ1-5; TRBD1 is the table's D call and was not checked against the DNA. TRBV21-1 is a pseudogene. This CDR3 is 16 amino acids long.

The count of this clone is one. The J gene is TRBJ2-3, the V gene TRBV5-1, with TRBD2 matching 12 bases. V lost 4 bases to trimming and J lost 5 bases; unmatched junction nucleotides: 5. This CDR3 has 15 amino acids. Germline V gene lookup returns CDR1 SGHRS and CDR2 YFSETQ. The CDR3 sequence: CASSRPSGGGDTQYF. CDR3 sequence (DNA): TGCGCCAGCAGCCGACCTAGCGGGGGGGGAGATACGCAGTATTTT.

The chain uses TRBV30 and TRBJ2-7, with TRBD2 identical over 8 bases. Germline V gives CDR1 GTSNPN, CDR2 SVGIG (reference sequence). CDR3 length equals 13 residues. The trim removed 2 bases at V and 2 bases at J, leaving 2 bases unmatched. The CDR3 DNA is TGTGCCTGGAGTTCTAGCGGGCCCTACGAGCAGTACTTC. It encodes CAWSSSGPYEQYF.

V and J are TRBV15 and TRBJ2-3, with 8 bases identical to TRBD1. In germline, CDR1 is LNHNV, CDR2 YYDKDF (reference sequence). The CDR3 extends over 16 amino acids. The V gene end was trimmed by 3 bases and the J gene end by 6 bases; junction bases not matched to a gene: 11. Here the CDR3 reads CATSRGDGQGDDTQYF. CDR3 bases: TGTGCCACCAGCAGGGGGGACGGACAGGGAGACGATACGCAGTATTTT.

The V gene is TRBV7-7, the J gene TRBJ2-1; D perhaps matches TRBD2 (6 bases). Germline V lookup: CDR1 SSHAT, CDR2 FNYEAQ (reference sequence). The CDR3 is made up of 18 amino acids. The CDR3 sequence: CAISSFVRGASSYNEQFF. The CDR3 region has the DNA TGTGCTATAAGCAGCTTTGTCCGCGGGGCGAGCTCCTACAATGAGCAGTTCTTC. The complete variable domain, with remaining parts taken from reference TRBV7-7 and TRBJ2-1, reads GAGVSQSPRYKVTKRGQDVTLRCDPISSHATLYWYQQALGQGPEFLTYFNYEAQPDKSGLPSDRFSAERPEGSISTLTIQRTEQRDSAMYRCAISSFVRGASSYNEQFFGPGTRLTVL.

The chain joins TRBV5-1 to TRBJ1-2, with D perhaps matching TRBD1 (5 bases). V shed 2 bases and J shed 4 bases, with 18 bases lying between them. CDR3 length: 16 residues. Per germline, CDR1 SGHRS and CDR2 YFSETQ. CDR3: CASSLDPTGRLYGYTF. The CDR3 DNA reads as TGCGCCAGCAGCTTAGATCCCACAGGCCGCCTCTATGGCTACACCTTC.

This chain links TRBV2 with TRBJ1-2; TRBD1 might be the D (5 bases). Between the trimmed V and J ends, which lost 7 bases and 6 bases, there was a span of 15 bases. The CDR3 sequence is 13 residues long. Per germline, CDR1 SNHLY and CDR2 FYNNEI. The CDR3 here is CASTLWGVNGYTF. The DNA for the CDR3 is TGTGCCAGCACTCTCTGGGGGGTAAATGGCTACACCTTC.

CDR3 nucleotides: TGTGCCAGCAGTCGAGCGGGACCGCGGAGAGGGGGCACAGATACGCAGTATTTT. As protein: CASSRAGPRRGGTDTQYF. The rearrangement joins TRBV2 to TRBJ2-3; 7 nucleotides line up with TRBD2. The V gene end was trimmed by 5 bases and the J gene end by 1 base; junction bases not matched to a gene: 15. In germline, CDR1 is SNHLY, CDR2 FYNNEI. This CDR3 spans 18 amino acids. The full variable domain, with the rest looked up from reference TRBV2 and TRBJ2-3, is EPEVTQTPSHQVTQMGQEVILRCVPISNHLYFYWYRQILGQKVEFLVSFYNNEISEKSEIFDDQFSVERPDGSNFTLKIRSTKLEDSAMYFCASSRAGPRRGGTDTQYFGPGTRLTVL.

The rearrangement links TRBV2 to TRBJ1-2; D unclear. V was trimmed by 3 bases and J by 8 bases, leaving 13 bases between them. Germline loops: CDR1 SNHLY, CDR2 FYNNEI. This CDR3 region has 13 residues. The CDR3 coding sequence is TGTGCCAGCAGTGAGATGAGGGATCGAGGCTACACCTTC. This codes for CASSEMRDRGYTF.

This clone has a single count. The chain is built from TRBV2 and TRBJ2-7; the D gene is possibly TRBD2 (6 bases). Trimming stripped 5 bases from V and 1 base from J, with 18 bases between. Germline V gives CDR1 SNHLY, CDR2 FYNNEI. The CDR3 is made up of 16 amino acids. The CDR3 bases are TGTGCCAGCAGTATACCTCGCACGGGGGATTCCTACGAGCAGTACTTC. Its protein is CASSIPRTGDSYEQYF.

This rearrangement joins TRBV5-1 to TRBJ1-3; D unclear. Between the trimmed V and J ends, which lost 3 bases and 5 bases, there was a span of 12 bases. The CDR3 consists of 14 residues. The V gene's germline CDR1 is SGHRS and CDR2 YFSETQ. The CDR3 is CASSSSGSRNTIYF. The CDR3 coding sequence is TGCGCCAGCAGCTCCTCGGGGTCCAGAAACACCATATATTTT. The whole variable domain, filled in from reference TRBV5-1 and TRBJ1-3, reads KAGVTQTPRYLIKTRGQQVTLSCSPISGHRSVSWYQQTPGQGLQFLFEYFSETQRNKGNFPGRFSGRQFSNSRSEMNVSTLELGDSALYLCASSSSGSRNTIYFGEGSWLTVV.

The chain carries TRBV18 and TRBJ1-6, with D tentatively TRBD1 (5 bases). This CDR3 is built from 14 residues. The germline V and J ends were trimmed by 0 bases and 9 bases, with 9 bases remaining between them. CDR1 and CDR2 (germline): KGHSH, LQKENI. The CDR3 protein is CASSPPLGGSPLHF. CDR3 bases: TGTGCCAGCTCACCACCCCTCGGGGGTTCACCCCTCCACTTT.

V is TRBV25-1 and J is TRBJ1-2; D remains unclear. Germline-derived CDR1 and CDR2 are MGHDK and SYGVNS. The V end lost 2 bases, the J end lost 5 bases, and 15 bases lay between the germline ends. The CDR3 has 15 residues. The CDR3 bases are TGTGCCAGCAGTGAAAGCGGAGGCCTAGGATATGGCTACACCTTC. Its protein is CASSESGGLGYGYTF.